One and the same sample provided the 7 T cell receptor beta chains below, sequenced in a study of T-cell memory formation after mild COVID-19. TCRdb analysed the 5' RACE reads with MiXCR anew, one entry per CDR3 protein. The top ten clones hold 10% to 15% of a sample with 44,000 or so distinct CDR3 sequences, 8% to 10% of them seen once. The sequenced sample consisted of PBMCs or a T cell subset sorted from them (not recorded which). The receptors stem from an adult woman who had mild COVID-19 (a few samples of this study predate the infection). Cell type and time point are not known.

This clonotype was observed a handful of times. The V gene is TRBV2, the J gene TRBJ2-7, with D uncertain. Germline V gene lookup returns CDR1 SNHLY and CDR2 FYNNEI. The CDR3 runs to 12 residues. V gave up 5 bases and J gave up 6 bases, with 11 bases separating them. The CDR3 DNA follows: TGTGCCAGCAGTCCAAGCGTAGGCGAGCAGTACTTC. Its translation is CASSPSVGEQYF.

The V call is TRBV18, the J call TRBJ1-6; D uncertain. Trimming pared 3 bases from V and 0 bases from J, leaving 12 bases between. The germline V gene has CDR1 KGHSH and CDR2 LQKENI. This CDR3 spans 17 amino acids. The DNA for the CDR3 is TGTGCCAGCTCACCTACCCGCTCCAGCTCCTATAATTCACCCCTCCACTTT. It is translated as CASSPTRSSSYNSPLHF.

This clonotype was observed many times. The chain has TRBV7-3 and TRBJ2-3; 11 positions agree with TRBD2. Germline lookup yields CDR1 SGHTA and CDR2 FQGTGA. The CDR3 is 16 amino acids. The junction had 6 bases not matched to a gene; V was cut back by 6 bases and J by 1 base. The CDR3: CASSPLAGARTDTQYF. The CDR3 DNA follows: TGTGCCAGCAGTCCACTAGCGGGGGCCCGCACAGATACGCAGTATTTT.

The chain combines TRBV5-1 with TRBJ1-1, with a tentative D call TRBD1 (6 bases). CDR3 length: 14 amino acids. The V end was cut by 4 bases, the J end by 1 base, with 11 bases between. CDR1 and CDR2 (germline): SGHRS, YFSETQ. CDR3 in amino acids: CASSARGQNTEAFF. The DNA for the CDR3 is TGCGCCAGCAGCGCCAGGGGCCAGAACACTGAAGCTTTCTTT.

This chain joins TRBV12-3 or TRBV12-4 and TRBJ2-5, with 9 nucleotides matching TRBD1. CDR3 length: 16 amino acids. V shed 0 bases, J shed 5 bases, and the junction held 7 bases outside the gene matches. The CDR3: CASSLALYRGRETQYF. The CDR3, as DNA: TGTGCCAGCAGTTTAGCCCTGTACAGGGGGCGGGAGACCCAGTACTTC.

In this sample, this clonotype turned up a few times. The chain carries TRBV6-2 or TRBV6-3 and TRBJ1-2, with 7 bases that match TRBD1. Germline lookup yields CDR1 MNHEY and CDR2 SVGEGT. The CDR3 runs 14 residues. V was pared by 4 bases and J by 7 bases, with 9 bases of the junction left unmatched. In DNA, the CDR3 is TGTGCCAGCAGTTTGAGGGGGCTTAATGGTGGCTACACCTTC. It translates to CASSLRGLNGGYTF.

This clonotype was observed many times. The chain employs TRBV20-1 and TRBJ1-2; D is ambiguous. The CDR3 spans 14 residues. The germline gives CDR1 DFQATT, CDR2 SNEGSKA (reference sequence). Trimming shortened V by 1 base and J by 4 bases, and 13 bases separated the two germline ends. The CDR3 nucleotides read TGCAGTGCTAGAGTGGGCAATTCGGCCTATGGCTACACCTTC. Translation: CSARVGNSAYGYTF.